The sequence of this T cell receptor beta chain was determined in a study of cytomegalovirus exposure and HLA in healthy donors. PCR amplification relied on 60 Vbeta primers (plus 13 Jbeta primers). TCRdb's table, derived via immunoSEQ multiplex PCR, lists solely in-frame clones and lacks some. The sample includes about 140,000 clones, 65% to 80% of them seen just once. The specimen was PBMCs. This TCR came from a man aged 35 to 55 in good health and CMV-seronegative.

DNA for the CDR3: TGTGCCAGGAAGGGGGACCCCACAGATACGCAGTATTTT. This encodes CARKGDPTDTQYF. This chain joins TRBV2 and TRBJ2-3; tentatively, D is TRBD1 (6 bases). V dropped 9 bases and J dropped 2 bases, with 12 bases sitting between them. The length of the CDR3 is 13 residues. Germline CDR1 SNHLY, CDR2 FYNNEI.